Below are 23 T cell receptor beta chains sequenced from a single sample in a study of cytomegalovirus exposure and HLA in healthy donors. 13 Jbeta primers and 60 Vbeta primers were used for the PCR. Profiling relied on immunoSEQ multiplex PCR, and the TCRdb table lists in-frame clones only, not all of them. The sample lists approximately 190,000 clones, 82% seen once, with 0.8% in the top ten. The sample taken for sequencing was PBMCs. Source of these receptors: a woman between 18 and 30 years old in good health and CMV-seronegative.

The chain carries TRBV6-1 and TRBJ2-7; D may be TRBD2 (5 bases). Trimming stripped 5 bases from V and 3 bases from J, with 11 bases between. The CDR3 runs to 13 residues. The germline gives CDR1 MNHNS, CDR2 SASEGT. The CDR3 DNA follows: TGTGCCAGCAGTCCCGGAGGAGACTACGAGCAGTACTTC. It specifies CASSPGGDYEQYF.

This sequence joins TRBV6-6 and TRBJ1-6; 11 bases match TRBD1. In germline, CDR1 is MNHNY, CDR2 SVGAGI (reference sequence). The CDR3 has 16 amino acids. J was trimmed by 3 bases and V by 6 bases; bases with no gene match: 4. The CDR3 coding sequence is TGTGCCAGCAGGTTGGGACAGGGGGTCTATAATTCACCCCTCCACTTT. As protein: CASRLGQGVYNSPLHF.

The chain combines TRBV2 with TRBJ1-1; D uncertain. The CDR3 is 11 residues long. Trimming removed 7 bases at V and 6 bases at J, with 9 bases between. CDR1 and CDR2 (germline): SNHLY, FYNNEI. The CDR3 sequence is CASTRAPEAFF. The DNA for the CDR3 is TGTGCCAGCACGAGGGCACCTGAAGCTTTCTTT.

About this clone: Without the conserved terminal phenylalanine or tryptophan, this CDR3 likely stems from a read error. The rearrangement joins TRBV6-1 to TRBJ2-7; TRBD2 matches at 7 bases. The CDR3 contains 11 residues. Germline V gene lookup returns CDR1 MNHNS and CDR2 SASEGT. V shed 7 bases, J shed 4 bases, and the junction held 1 base outside the gene matches. CDR3 loop: CASTSGYEQYS. The DNA of the CDR3 is TGTGCCAGCACTAGCGGTTACGAGCAGTACTCC.

This clone showed up just once. The chain combines TRBV28 with TRBJ1-1; no definite D call. Germline-derived CDR1 and CDR2 are MDHEN and SYDVKM. This CDR3 has 13 amino acids. V shed 1 base and J shed 5 bases, with 8 bases lying between them. The chain's CDR3 is CASSLFPGTEAFF. In DNA form, the CDR3 reads TGTGCCAGCAGTTTATTTCCAGGAACTGAAGCTTTCTTT.

This chain links TRBV6-6 with TRBJ2-4; D might be TRBD2 (6 bases). The CDR3 contains 15 residues. V was clipped by 6 bases and J by 0 bases, with 12 bases between them. The germline V gene encodes CDR1 MNHNY and CDR2 SVGAGI (reference sequence). CDR3 protein: CASSRDSVAKNIQYF. The CDR3 region has the DNA TGTGCCAGCAGCCGGGACTCGGTAGCCAAAAACATTCAGTACTTC.

V and J are TRBV14 and TRBJ2-5; 14 bases are a match to TRBD2. CDR1 and CDR2 (germline): SGHDN, FVKESK. V lost 4 bases, J lost 2 bases, and 6 bases stayed unmatched. The CDR3 spans 17 residues. The DNA for the CDR3 is TGTGCCAGCAGCCCCGGACTAGCGGGGGGACTTCAAGAGACCCAGTACTTC. Translation: CASSPGLAGGLQETQYF.

The chain has TRBV6-4 and TRBJ2-1, with TRBD2 matching over 8 bases. In germline, CDR1 is MRHNA, CDR2 SNTAGT. CDR3 length: 17 amino acids. V dropped 5 bases and J dropped 0; count of bases not matched to a gene: 9. The CDR3 is CASSRLALQSSYNEQFF. For the CDR3, the DNA is TGTGCCAGCAGTAGACTAGCGCTTCAGAGCTCCTACAATGAGCAGTTCTTC.

This clone has a single count. The chain is built from TRBV6-5 and TRBJ1-1; D uncertain. V lost 6 bases, J lost 0 bases, and 14 bases lay in between. Per germline, CDR1 MNHEY and CDR2 SVGAGI. This CDR3 has 15 residues. DNA for the CDR3: TGTGCCAGCAGCCCCGACTATTTCATGAACACTGAAGCTTTCTTT. It yields the protein CASSPDYFMNTEAFF.

J is TRBJ2-7 and V is TRBV19; the D gene is possibly TRBD1 (6 bases). The CDR3 length is 14 residues. Germline CDR1 is LNHDA and CDR2 is SQIVND (reference sequence). Trimming took off 3 bases at V and 1 base at J, with 10 bases between the two ends. In nucleotides, the CDR3 is TGTGCCAGTAGTATCTTACAGGGATCCTACGAGCAGTACTTC. It yields the protein CASSILQGSYEQYF.

The chain is built from TRBV11-2 and TRBJ2-7, with a possible D match to TRBD2 (6 bases). Trimming stripped 5 bases from V and 4 bases from J, with 18 bases between. The CDR3 consists of 15 residues. In germline, CDR1 is SGHAT, CDR2 FQNNGV. The CDR3 DNA reads as TGTGCCAGCAGCCCGTCCGTGGTAGCGGCTTACGAGCAGTACTTC. This sequence encodes CASSPSVVAAYEQYF.

The chain joins TRBV7-8 to TRBJ2-2; possible D gene TRBD1, 5 bases. The ends were cut back, 6 bases at V and 5 bases at J, with 13 bases in the middle. CDR3 size: 14 residues. Germline V gene data show CDR1 as SGHVS and CDR2 as FQNEAQ. The CDR3 sequence: CASRTLKGTGELFF. CDR3 bases: TGTGCCAGCAGGACACTGAAGGGGACCGGGGAGCTGTTTTTT.

The CDR3 reads CASSFRDRGLREQYF. In nucleotides, the CDR3 is TGTGCCAGCAGCTTCCGGGACAGGGGGCTTCGAGAGCAGTACTTC. V is TRBV13 and J is TRBJ2-7, with 12 nucleotides matching TRBD1. CDR1 and CDR2 from the germline V gene are PRHDT and FYEKMQ (reference sequence). V shed 3 bases, J shed 7 bases, and the junction held 7 bases outside the gene matches. This CDR3 is 15 amino acids long.

The chain employs TRBV15 and TRBJ1-4; perhaps TRBD1 as D (5 bases). V was cut by 2 bases and J by 7 bases, with 11 bases left in between. This CDR3 is 14 amino acids long. Germline values: CDR1 LNHNV, CDR2 YYDKDF (reference sequence). The CDR3 DNA reads TGTGCCACCAGCAGAACGTCAGGGTTTGAAAAACTGTTTTTT. It is translated as CATSRTSGFEKLFF.

The sample holds a few counts of this clone. The sample has other DNA sequences that encode this CDR3 too. The CDR3 region is CASSQDLPGGNQPQHF. The DNA for the CDR3 is TGCGCCAGCAGCCAAGATCTCCCGGGGGGAAATCAGCCCCAGCATTTT. The chain carries TRBV4-1 and TRBJ1-5, with D perhaps matching TRBD1 (5 bases). Germline CDR1 MGHRA, CDR2 YSYEKL. The CDR3 is 16 residues long. V lost 0 bases and J lost 4, with 13 bases in between.

The chain carries TRBV19 and TRBJ2-3, with 8 positions matching TRBD2. The trim removed 6 bases at V and 0 bases at J, leaving 5 bases unmatched. Germline CDR1 and CDR2: LNHDA and SQIVND (reference sequence). The CDR3 sequence is 15 residues long. The CDR3 bases are TGTGCCAGTAGATCGACTAGCGCCAGCACAGATACGCAGTATTTT. This codes for CASRSTSASTDTQYF.

This clone was detected a few times. The V and J genes are TRBV7-9 and TRBJ1-5; TRBD1 is a possible D gene (6 bases). V was shortened by 1 base and J by 1 base, with 8 bases between the two germline ends. Germline assignment: CDR1 SEHNR and CDR2 FQNEAQ (reference sequence). CDR3 size: 15 residues. The CDR3 DNA follows: TGTGCCAGCAGCTTAGAGGGGGGGAGCAATCAGCCCCAGCATTTT. Its translation is CASSLEGGSNQPQHF.

The CDR3 is CASSLGLSGSSYEQYF. Here the CDR3 DNA reads TGTGCCAGCAGCTTGGGCCTGAGCGGGAGCTCCTACGAGCAGTACTTC. The chain employs TRBV5-4 and TRBJ2-7, with TRBD2 matching over 8 bases. Trimming removed 0 bases from V and 0 bases from J; junction bases left unmatched: 5. Germline CDR1 is SGHNT and CDR2 is YYREEE (reference sequence). The CDR3 extends over 16 amino acids.

The chain has TRBV19 and TRBJ1-5, with 7 bases aligning to TRBD1. Germline V gene sequence: CDR1 LNHDA, CDR2 SQIVND (reference sequence). V trimming: 1 base; J trimming: 9 bases; junction bases outside the gene matches: 12. The CDR3 is made up of 16 amino acids. The CDR3 nucleotides read TGTGCCAGTAGTATAGTAAACGGACAGGTAGTCGGGCCCCAGCATTTT. It encodes CASSIVNGQVVGPQHF.

The CDR3 DNA sequence: TGTGCCAGCAGTTACCAGACAGAAGCTTTCTTT. Translation gives CASSYQTEAFF. The gene calls are TRBV6-5 and TRBJ1-1; D gene ambiguous. Trimming pared 2 bases from V and 8 bases from J, leaving 6 bases between. Per the germline V gene, CDR1 is MNHEY and CDR2 is SVGAGI. The CDR3 has 11 amino acids.

This rearrangement joins TRBV19 to TRBJ1-2; the D is unclear. Germline V CDR1 and CDR2: LNHDA, SQIVND (reference sequence). With 4 bases removed from V and 7 bases from J, the gap between germline ends came to 4 bases. The CDR3 totals 10 residues. CDR3: CASSNGGYTF. CDR3 bases: TGTGCCAGTAGTAACGGTGGCTACACCTTC.

The chain links TRBV28 to TRBJ2-1; D is uncertain. The CDR3 totals 15 residues. CDR1 is MDHEN, CDR2 SYDVKM, per germline. V was pared by 6 bases and J by 1 base, with 13 bases between. The CDR3 DNA follows: TGTGCCAGCAGCCGACCGACTCGGTCCTACAATGAGCAGTTCTTC. Residues: CASSRPTRSYNEQFF.

The rearrangement links TRBV6-1 to TRBJ1-2, with TRBD1 identical over 9 bases. Germline CDR1 and CDR2: MNHNS and SASEGT. The CDR3 is made up of 15 amino acids. Trimming cost V 10 bases and J 6 bases; bases outside gene matches: 15. This CDR3 reads CAIIQGATELNGYTF. DNA of the CDR3: TGTGCCATCATACAGGGGGCAACGGAACTAAATGGCTACACCTTC.